The 26 T cell receptor beta chains listed next were all sequenced from one sample in a study of beta chain features in type 1 diabetes (dated by TCRdb to 2016 to 2019). These receptors are not linked to any known antigen. The full study reports these points: In all four CD4+ subsets, TCRB CDR3 length was moderately but significantly shorter in type 1 diabetes patients.

To prepare the library, the immunoSEQ multiplex PCR assay was applied. The entire isolated RNA was reverse transcribed using the High Capacity cDNA Reverse Transcription Kit, and thus expressed TCRB transcripts were sequenced. Drawn from immuneACCESS, this table holds only the in-frame rearrangements with V and J called that TCRdb kept. Clones are partly lost; checked studies trace under half to an unresolved V gene and leave the rest unexplained. This sample lists 130,000 to 150,000 clones; 13% were detected once. The ten largest clones represent roughly 1.4% of the sample. Sequencing input: central memory CD4+ T cells from blood. The receptors originated from a young man with type 1 diabetes.

V usage is TRBV5-1 and J usage is TRBJ2-1, with unresolved D. The CDR3 totals 15 residues. V was shortened by 2 bases and J by 6 bases, with 15 bases between the two germline ends. Germline V lookup: CDR1 SGHRS, CDR2 YFSETQ. The CDR3 loop is CASSFFAPTANEQFF. As DNA, the CDR3 is TGCGCCAGCAGCTTTTTTGCTCCGACGGCCAATGAGCAGTTCTTC.

This chain links TRBV13 with TRBJ1-6; tentative D call: TRBD1 (5 bases). The CDR3 spans 17 residues. V dropped 5 bases and J dropped 8 bases, with 22 bases sitting between them. Germline V gives CDR1 PRHDT, CDR2 FYEKMQ (reference sequence). CDR3 protein: CASSQAAGSGADSPLHF. The CDR3 nucleotides are TGTGCCAGCAGCCAAGCGGCAGGGAGCGGGGCGGATTCACCCCTCCACTTT.

There are a few counts of this clone. The chain employs TRBV5-6 and TRBJ2-3, with D possibly being TRBD1 (5 bases). The CDR3 is made up of 14 amino acids. V lost 1 base and J 4 bases, leaving 10 bases between the germline ends. The germline V gene encodes CDR1 SGHDT and CDR2 YYEEEE. This CDR3 reads CASSLRQGPDTQYF. Here the CDR3 DNA reads TGTGCCAGCAGCTTGCGCCAGGGCCCAGATACGCAGTATTTT. The entire variable domain, with the rest obtained from reference TRBV5-6 and TRBJ2-3, is as follows: DAGVTQSPTHLIKTRGQQVTLRCSPKSGHDTVSWYQQALGQGPQFIFQYYEEEERQRGNFPDRFSGHQFPNYSSELNVNALLLGDSALYLCASSLRQGPDTQYFGPGTRLTVL.

V and J are TRBV29-1 and TRBJ1-1, with D unclear. The length of the CDR3 is 13 residues. V was trimmed by 8 bases and J by 3 bases, leaving 16 bases between them. The germline CDR1 and CDR2 sequences are SQVTM and ANQGSEA. The CDR3 region has the DNA TGCAGCTCCCAATGGGGTGTGGACACTGAAGCTTTCTTT. It encodes CSSQWGVDTEAFF.

This clone was detected only a few times. This chain joins TRBV18 and TRBJ2-7; the D gene is possibly TRBD2 (5 bases). The CDR3 runs to 15 residues. Germline V lookup: CDR1 KGHSH, CDR2 LQKENI. V lost 6 bases to trimming and J lost 2 bases, with 17 bases between them. CDR3 residues: CASSRGTEGTYEQYF. The CDR3 DNA is TGTGCCAGCTCGCGAGGTACAGAGGGTACCTACGAGCAGTACTTC.

This rearrangement joins TRBV10-2 to TRBJ2-7; D not certain. V was clipped by 3 bases and J by 5 bases, with 5 bases between them. The germline CDR1 and CDR2 sequences are WSHSY and SAAADI. The CDR3 totals 11 residues. This CDR3 reads CASSELDEQYF. The CDR3 coding sequence is TGCGCCAGCAGTGAATTAGACGAGCAGTACTTC.

This clone was detected a few times. This chain links TRBV25-1 with TRBJ1-1, with D possibly TRBD1 on 6 matching bases. Between the trimmed V and J ends, which lost 6 bases and 4 bases, there was a span of 15 bases. Germline V gives CDR1 MGHDK, CDR2 SYGVNS. The CDR3 extends over 14 amino acids. CDR3 in DNA: TGTGCCAGCAGAGTGGGGGGCCCCTTCACTGAAGCTTTCTTT. It is translated as CASRVGGPFTEAFF.

This sequence joins TRBV29-1 and TRBJ1-2; D not resolved. Germline V gives CDR1 SQVTM, CDR2 ANQGSEA. The V and J ends lost 6 bases and 4 bases respectively, with 12 bases between them. The CDR3 extends over 12 amino acids. The CDR3 region is CSVGDTVYGYTF. CDR3 bases: TGCAGCGTGGGAGACACAGTCTATGGCTACACCTTC.

V gene TRBV30 combines with J gene TRBJ1-4; D gene uncertain. V gave up 6 bases and J gave up 7 bases, with 15 bases separating them. The CDR3 runs to 13 residues. Per the germline V gene, CDR1 is GTSNPN and CDR2 is SVGIG (reference sequence). The CDR3 nucleotides read TGTGCCTGTCTCCGAGGTTCCCCTGAAAAACTGTTTTTT. Residues: CACLRGSPEKLFF. Supplemented by reference TRBV30 and TRBJ1-4, the full variable domain reads SQTIHQWPATLVQPVGSPLSLECTVEGTSNPNLYWYRQAAGRGLQLLFYSVGIGQISSEVPQNLSASRPQDRQFILSSKKLLLSDSGFYLCACLRGSPEKLFFGSGTQLSVL.

This clone was found a few times. The chain employs TRBV6-5 and TRBJ2-5, with a tentative D call TRBD2 (6 bases). The CDR3 consists of 13 residues. Trimming removed 5 bases at V and 5 bases at J, with 12 bases between. Germline CDR1 and CDR2: MNHEY and SVGAGI. Here the CDR3 DNA reads TGTGCCAGCAGTCCCCGGGAGAGGGAGACCCAGTACTTC. This encodes CASSPRERETQYF.

This clone has a count of ten or more. The V gene is TRBV7-9, the J gene TRBJ2-3; 13 bases match TRBD2. The CDR3 runs 14 residues. The V and J ends lost 5 bases and 10 bases, in that order; junction bases with no gene match: 6. The germline V gene encodes CDR1 SEHNR and CDR2 FQNEAQ (reference sequence). The CDR3: CASSTSGGATAQYF. DNA of the CDR3: TGTGCCAGCAGCACTAGCGGGGGGGCGACGGCGCAGTATTTT.

This clone was detected a few times. The rearrangement joins TRBV5-1 to TRBJ2-3, with 8 bases fitting TRBD1. V lost 9 bases to trimming and J lost 4 bases; unmatched junction nucleotides: 10. The CDR3 extends over 14 amino acids. Germline V gene sequence: CDR1 SGHRS, CDR2 YFSETQ. This CDR3 is CATSGQGVSDTQYF. CDR3 in DNA: TGCGCCACCTCAGGACAGGGTGTATCAGATACGCAGTATTTT.

The V and J genes are TRBV23-1 and TRBJ1-2; 7 bases map to TRBD1. TRBV23-1 is filed as an ORF, its function uncertain. The CDR3 sequence is 15 residues long. The J segment lost 5 bases and the V segment lost 0 bases, leaving 6 bases of the junction unmatched. The CDR3 sequence: CASSQSGGAHYGYTF. The CDR3 DNA sequence: TGCGCCAGCAGTCAATCAGGGGGCGCCCATTATGGCTACACCTTC.

This clone was counted between two and nine times. The rearrangement links TRBV29-1 to TRBJ1-1, with D tentatively TRBD1 (5 bases). Germline assignment: CDR1 SQVTM and CDR2 ANQGSEA. Trimming stripped 6 bases from V and 3 bases from J, with 11 bases between. The CDR3 spans 12 residues. The CDR3 protein is CSVRRGDTEAFF. In DNA form, the CDR3 reads TGCAGCGTCCGACGGGGGGACACTGAAGCTTTCTTT.

This clone was seen a handful of times. The chain combines TRBV5-8 with TRBJ2-7; the D is unclear. The CDR3 covers 10 residues. Per germline, CDR1 SGHTS and CDR2 YDEGEE. V dropped 4 bases and J dropped 4 bases, with 3 bases sitting between them. The CDR3 nucleotides are TGTGCCAGCAGCACTTACGAGCAGTACTTC. Residues: CASSTYEQYF.

This clone was observed a handful of times. The CDR3 spells CASSTGTGDSYEQYF. As DNA, the CDR3 is TGTGCCAGCAGCACCGGGACAGGGGACTCCTACGAGCAGTACTTC. This chain joins TRBV9 and TRBJ2-7, with 10 nucleotides matching TRBD1. The germline V gene encodes CDR1 SGDLS and CDR2 YYNGEE. This CDR3 contains 15 residues. With V trimmed by 4 bases and J by 0 bases, 4 bases remained unmatched.

The chain recombines TRBV18 with TRBJ2-1; D not resolved. With 2 bases removed from V and 5 bases from J, the gap between germline ends came to 13 bases. Germline V gene lookup returns CDR1 KGHSH and CDR2 LQKENI. The CDR3 runs to 15 residues. The CDR3 bases are TGTGCCAGCTCACCATGGTTGAGGCAGGACAATGAGCAGTTCTTC. This sequence encodes CASSPWLRQDNEQFF.

In this sample, this clone turned up many times. This chain links TRBV6-6 with TRBJ1-5; 8 bases align to TRBD1. After removal of 2 bases from V and 3 bases from J, the junction contained 6 bases not matched to a gene. Germline-derived CDR1 and CDR2 are MNHNY and SVGAGI (reference sequence). The CDR3 spans 16 residues. CDR3 in amino acids: CASSYAEDRDNQPQHF. In nucleotides, the CDR3 is TGTGCCAGCAGTTACGCCGAGGACAGGGACAATCAGCCCCAGCATTTT.

This clone was seen a handful of times. This rearrangement joins TRBV29-1 to TRBJ1-5, with a possible D match to TRBD1 (5 bases). CDR1 is SQVTM and CDR2 is ANQGSEA in the germline V gene. This CDR3 contains 13 residues. Trimming left V 4 bases short and J 4 bases short, with 11 bases between. The CDR3, as DNA: TGCAGCGTTGGGAGACAGTTTAATCAGCCCCAGCATTTT. It encodes CSVGRQFNQPQHF.

This clone was found many times. The chain joins TRBV30 to TRBJ1-2; 7 bases are shared with TRBD1. Per the germline V gene, CDR1 is GTSNPN and CDR2 is SVGIG (reference sequence). The length of the CDR3 is 14 residues. V trimming: 7 bases; J trimming: 2 bases; junction bases outside the gene matches: 10. The CDR3 reads CASETGSFNYGYTF. Written as DNA, the CDR3 is TGTGCCTCTGAGACAGGGAGTTTCAACTATGGCTACACCTTC.

This clone was detected many times. J is TRBJ1-6 and V is TRBV7-2; 8 bases are shared with TRBD1. Germline V gene lookup returns CDR1 SGHTA and CDR2 FQGNSA. The CDR3 runs 17 residues. J gave up 2 bases and V 5 bases, and 8 bases lay outside the gene matches. CDR3 protein: CASSTGQGGPYNSPLHF. The CDR3 DNA is TGTGCCAGCAGCACAGGACAGGGAGGCCCCTATAATTCACCCCTCCACTTT. Full variable domain (outside the CDR3, taken from reference TRBV7-2 and TRBJ1-6): GAGVSQSPSNKVTEKGKDVELRCDPISGHTALYWYRQSLGQGLEFLIYFQGNSAPDKSGLPSDRFSAERTGGSVSTLTIQRTQQEDSAVYLCASSTGQGGPYNSPLHFGNGTRLTVT.

This clone was counted only a few times. This chain joins TRBV7-2 and TRBJ2-5; D is perhaps TRBD2 (6 bases). There are 14 residues in the CDR3. Germline values: CDR1 SGHTA, CDR2 FQGNSA. V lost 5 bases, J lost 5 bases, and 15 bases lay in between. The CDR3 nucleotides read TGTGCCAGCAGCCCCGACTGGGGGGAGGAGACCCAGTACTTC. It is translated as CASSPDWGEETQYF.

The rearrangement links TRBV28 to TRBJ1-2; D gene ambiguous. The CDR3 consists of 12 residues. Germline CDR1 reads MDHEN; CDR2 reads SYDVKM. Trimming pared 8 bases from V and 6 bases from J, leaving 13 bases between. CDR3 protein: CASGRPRDGYTF. As DNA, the CDR3 is TGTGCCAGCGGACGGCCACGGGATGGCTACACCTTC.

CDR3 sequence (DNA): TGTGCCAGCGGGGAAAGCTATGGCTACACCTTC. Translation gives CASGESYGYTF. The chain couples TRBV28 to TRBJ1-2; D is unclear. V lost 8 bases to trimming and J lost 4 bases, with 8 bases between them. There are 11 residues in the CDR3. The germline gives CDR1 MDHEN, CDR2 SYDVKM.

The chain links TRBV6-5 to TRBJ2-3; 10 bases agree with TRBD2. The J segment lost 1 base and the V segment lost 11 bases, leaving 3 bases of the junction unmatched. The length of the CDR3 is 13 residues. Germline CDR1 reads MNHEY; CDR2 reads SVGAGI. CDR3 sequence: CAGGTSGTDTQYF. The CDR3 region has the DNA TGTGCCGGGGGGACTAGCGGCACAGATACGCAGTATTTT.

This chain connects TRBV29-1 to TRBJ2-7; 7 bases match TRBD2. The V gene's germline CDR1 is SQVTM and CDR2 ANQGSEA. Trimming cost V 6 bases and J 7 bases; bases outside gene matches: 15. The CDR3 has 14 residues. This chain's CDR3 is CSVRHPAGLEEQYF. The CDR3 DNA reads TGCAGCGTGCGACACCCAGCGGGGCTAGAAGAGCAGTACTTC.